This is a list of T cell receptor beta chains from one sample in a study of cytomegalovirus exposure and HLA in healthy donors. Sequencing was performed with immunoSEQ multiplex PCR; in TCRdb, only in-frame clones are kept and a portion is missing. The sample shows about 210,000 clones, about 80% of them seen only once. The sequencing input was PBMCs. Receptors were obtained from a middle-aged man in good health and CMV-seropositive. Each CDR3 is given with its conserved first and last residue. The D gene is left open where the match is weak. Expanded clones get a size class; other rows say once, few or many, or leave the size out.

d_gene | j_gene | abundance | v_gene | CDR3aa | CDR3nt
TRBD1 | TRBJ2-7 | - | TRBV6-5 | CASSTSGTGTYEQYF | TGTGCCAGCAGTACTTCCGGGACAGGGACCTACGAGCAGTACTTC
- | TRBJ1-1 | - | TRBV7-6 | CASSLDRVGTGMNTEAFF | TGTGCCAGCAGCTTAGATCGGGTAGGAACAGGCATGAACACTGAAGCTTTCTTT
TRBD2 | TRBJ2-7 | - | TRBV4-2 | CASSQGLAGVYEQYF | TGTGCCAGCAGCCAAGGTCTAGCGGGAGTCTACGAGCAGTACTTC
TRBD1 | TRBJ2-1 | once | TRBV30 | CAWNRGFEQFF | TGTGCCTGGAACAGGGGTTTTGAGCAGTTCTTC
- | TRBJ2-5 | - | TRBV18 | CASSPRQGVGETQYF | TGTGCCAGCTCACCTCGGCAGGGTGTTGGGGAGACCCAGTACTTC
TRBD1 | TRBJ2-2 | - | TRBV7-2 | CASSPTGGTGELFF | TGTGCCAGCAGTCCTACAGGGGGCACCGGGGAGCTGTTTTTT
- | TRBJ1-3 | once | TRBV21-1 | CASSNRDYSGNTIYF | TGTGCCAGCAGCAATCGGGACTACTCTGGAAACACCATATATTTT
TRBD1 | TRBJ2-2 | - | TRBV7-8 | CATSRDRVPGELFF | TGTGCCACCTCACGGGACAGGGTCCCCGGGGAGCTGTTTTTT
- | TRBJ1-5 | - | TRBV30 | CAWSGQSNQPQHF | TGTGCCTGGAGTGGGCAAAGCAATCAGCCCCAGCATTTT
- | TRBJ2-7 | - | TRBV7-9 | CASSLGPQGYEQYF | TGTGCCAGCAGCTTAGGGCCACAGGGCTACGAGCAGTACTTC
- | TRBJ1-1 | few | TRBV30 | CAWTRGRAYTEAFF | TGTGCCTGGACCAGGGGCAGGGCCTACACTGAAGCTTTCTTT
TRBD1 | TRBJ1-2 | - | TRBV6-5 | CASSPWQGAGYTF | TGTGCCAGCAGCCCCTGGCAGGGGGCCGGCTACACCTTC
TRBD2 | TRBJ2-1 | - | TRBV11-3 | CASSLDWPSGIDEQFF | TGTGCCAGCAGCTTAGATTGGCCTAGCGGGATCGATGAGCAGTTCTTC
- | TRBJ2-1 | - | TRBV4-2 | CASSQELASLSYNEQFF | TGTGCCAGCAGCCAAGAATTGGCTAGCCTATCCTACAATGAGCAGTTCTTC
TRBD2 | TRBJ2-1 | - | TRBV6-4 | CASSRALAALSGSYNEQFF | TGTGCCAGCAGTAGGGCCCTAGCGGCCTTGTCCGGCTCCTACAATGAGCAGTTCTTC
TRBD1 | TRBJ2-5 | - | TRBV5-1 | CASSPGTGGLGTQYF | TGCGCCAGCAGTCCCGGGACAGGGGGACTGGGGACCCAGTACTTC
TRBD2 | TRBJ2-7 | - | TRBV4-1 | CASSQGTSGRDEQYF | TGCGCCAGCAGCCAAGGGACTAGCGGGAGGGACGAGCAGTACTTC
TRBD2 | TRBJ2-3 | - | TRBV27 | CASSLLAGTDTQYF | TGTGCCAGCAGTTTACTAGCGGGAACAGATACGCAGTATTTT
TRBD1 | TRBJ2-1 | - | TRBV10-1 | CASNPGQGMDEQFF | TGCGCCAGCAACCCGGGACAGGGGATGGATGAGCAGTTCTTC
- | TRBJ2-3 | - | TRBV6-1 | CASSEAPQVLTDTQYF | TGTGCCAGCAGTGAAGCGCCACAGGTCCTCACAGATACGCAGTATTTT
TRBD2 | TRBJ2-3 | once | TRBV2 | CASSVGTSGFADTQYF | TGTGCCAGCAGTGTTGGGACTAGCGGGTTTGCGGATACGCAGTATTTT
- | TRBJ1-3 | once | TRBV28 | CASSSPGSSSGNTIYF | TGTGCCAGCAGTTCCCCCGGGAGCTCCTCTGGAAACACCATATATTTT
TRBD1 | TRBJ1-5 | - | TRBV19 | CASRDRELQPQHF | TGTGCCAGTAGGGACAGGGAACTACAGCCCCAGCATTTT
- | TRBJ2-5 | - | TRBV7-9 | CASSRARGKETQYF | TGTGCCAGCAGCCGCGCAAGGGGGAAAGAGACCCAGTACTTC
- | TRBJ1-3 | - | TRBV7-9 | CASSKTSEGDTIYF | TGTGCCAGCAGCAAGACATCGGAGGGAGACACCATATATTTT
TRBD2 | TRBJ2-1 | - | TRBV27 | CASSSPPLRLAGNEQFF | TGTGCCAGCAGTTCCCCACCCCTCCGACTAGCGGGGAATGAGCAGTTCTTC
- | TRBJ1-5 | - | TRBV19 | CASSIDRWNQPQHF | TGTGCCAGTAGTATAGATCGGTGGAATCAGCCCCAGCATTTT
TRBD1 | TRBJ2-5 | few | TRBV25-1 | CASSEYGTGGGETQYF | TGTGCCAGCAGTGAATACGGGACAGGGGGCGGTGAGACCCAGTACTTC
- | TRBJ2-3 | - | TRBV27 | CASSHRASTDTQYF | TGTGCCAGCTCTCACAGGGCTAGCACAGATACGCAGTATTTT
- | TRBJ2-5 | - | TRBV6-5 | CASSGMLGETQYF | TGTGCCAGCAGCGGAATGCTAGGCGAGACCCAGTACTTC
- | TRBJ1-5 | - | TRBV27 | CASSTGVRWPQHF | TGTGCCAGCAGTACAGGAGTTCGGTGGCCCCAGCATTTT
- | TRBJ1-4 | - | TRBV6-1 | CASSEDRPGSNEKLFF | TGTGCCAGCAGTGAAGACCGGCCAGGCTCTAATGAAAAACTGTTTTTT
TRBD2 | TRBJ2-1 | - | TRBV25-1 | CASSLRGLAGVGEQFF | TGTGCCAGCAGTCTAAGAGGGCTAGCGGGAGTCGGTGAGCAGTTCTTC
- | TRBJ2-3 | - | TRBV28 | CASSPATQGDTQYF | TGTGCCAGCAGCCCCGCCACACAGGGCGATACGCAGTATTTT
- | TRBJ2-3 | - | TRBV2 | CASTRESITDTQYF | TGTGCCAGCACACGTGAGTCAATCACAGATACGCAGTATTTT
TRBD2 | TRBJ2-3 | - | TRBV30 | CAWASGRGKTHTDTQYF | TGTGCCTGGGCTAGCGGGAGGGGCAAAACACACACAGATACGCAGTATTTT
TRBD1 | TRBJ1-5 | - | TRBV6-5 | CASSLDRANQPQHF | TGTGCCAGCAGTTTGGACAGGGCGAATCAGCCCCAGCATTTT
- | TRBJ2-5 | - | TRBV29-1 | CSVNRGGETQYF | TGCAGCGTTAATAGAGGGGGAGAGACCCAGTACTTC
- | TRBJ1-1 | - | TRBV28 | CASSLYKNTEAFF | TGTGCCAGCAGTCTTTATAAGAACACTGAAGCTTTCTTT
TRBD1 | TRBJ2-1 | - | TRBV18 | CASSPSQGAGGNEQFF | TGTGCCAGCTCACCGTCACAGGGGGCCGGTGGCAATGAGCAGTTCTTC
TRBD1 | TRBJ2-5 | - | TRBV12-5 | CASGGEEGGAYQETQYF | TGTGCTAGTGGGGGGGAAGAAGGGGGCGCGTACCAAGAGACCCAGTACTTC
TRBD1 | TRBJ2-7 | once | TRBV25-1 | CASSESKTGDYEQYF | TGTGCCAGCAGTGAATCAAAGACAGGGGACTACGAGCAGTACTTC
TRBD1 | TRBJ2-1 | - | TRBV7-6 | CASSEQGAYNEQFF | TGTGCCAGCAGCGAACAGGGGGCCTACAATGAGCAGTTCTTC
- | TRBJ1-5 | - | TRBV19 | CASDFEDYSNQPQHF | TGTGCCAGCGACTTCGAGGATTATAGCAATCAGCCCCAGCATTTT
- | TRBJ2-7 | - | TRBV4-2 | CASSQVSGGSSYEQYF | TGTGCCAGCAGCCAAGTCTCCGGCGGCTCCTCCTACGAGCAGTACTTC
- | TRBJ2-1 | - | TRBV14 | CASSQAGLARQFF | TGTGCCAGCAGCCAAGCAGGACTGGCCCGACAGTTCTTC
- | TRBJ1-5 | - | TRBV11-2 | CASSRESYQPQHF | TGTGCCAGCAGCCGGGAGTCCTATCAGCCCCAGCATTTT